Listed here is a single T cell receptor (beta chain). Antigen unknown. The data are from a study of human versus mouse CDR3 diversity and MHC coevolution. The wider study: Between roughly 5.5 x 10^6 and 1.6 x 10^7 valid reads came from each sample.

Produced via immunoSEQ multiplex PCR; TCRdb's table is partial and in-frame only. This sample has 50,000 to 70,000 clones, with 90% to 95% found just once. Study-wide points: Among all groups, two of three human donors showed least clonal inequality. Mice had fewer CDR3 deletions and insertions than humans on average.

This receptor was taken from a person aged 55 to 69 in good health. The specimen sequenced was naive CD4+ T cells from blood. Sample subset: CD45RO-negative CD62L-positive naive CD4 T cells.

This CDR3 reads CASSDLLGLAGVETQYF. CDR3 sequence (DNA): TGTGCCAGCAGTGATCTCCTTGGACTAGCGGGAGTGGAGACCCAGTACTTC. The chain carries TRBV6-1 and TRBJ2-5; TRBD2 matches at 13 bases. V was clipped by 3 bases and J by 5 bases; unmatched bases: 9. The CDR3 totals 17 residues. The V gene's germline CDR1 is MNHNS and CDR2 SASEGT.